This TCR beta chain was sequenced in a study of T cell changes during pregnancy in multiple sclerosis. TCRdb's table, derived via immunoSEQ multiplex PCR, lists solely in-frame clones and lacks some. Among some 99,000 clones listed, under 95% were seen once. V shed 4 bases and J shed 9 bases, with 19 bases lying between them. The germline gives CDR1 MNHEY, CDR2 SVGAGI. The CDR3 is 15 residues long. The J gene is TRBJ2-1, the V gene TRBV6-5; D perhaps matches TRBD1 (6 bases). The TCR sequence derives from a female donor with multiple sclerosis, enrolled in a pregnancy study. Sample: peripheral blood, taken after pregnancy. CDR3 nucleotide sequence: TGTGCCAGCAGTTCACCCGGGACAAGGCGAAGTGAGCAGTTCTTC. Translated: CASSSPGTRRSEQFF.